The 5 T cell receptor beta chains reported below all come from one sample, sequenced in a study of human T cells and chemical hapten exposure. Time point described: pre-sensitization, week 0. Indicated treatment: therapeutic diphenylcyclopropenone sensitization with weekly scalp DPC. One entry per CDR3 protein, called by TCRdb with MiXCR from the RACE reads. The sample has roughly 100,000 distinct CDR3 sequences, 9.6% seen once; the top ten hold 3% to 4.5%. The starting material was whole blood, obtained in connection with sensitization to the hapten diphenylcyclopropenone (DPC). The receptors stem from a middle-aged woman with alopecia areata. Some clones in this sample may be carry-over from other donors' samples.

The chain uses TRBV29-1 and TRBJ2-7; possible D gene TRBD2, 6 bases. Germline loops: CDR1 SQVTM, CDR2 ANQGSEA. The germline V and J ends were trimmed by 0 bases and 4 bases, with 16 bases remaining between them. CDR3 length equals 15 residues. The CDR3 DNA sequence: TGCAGCGTTGAAGATCGGGAGACAGCTACGTACGAGCAGTACTTC. Residues: CSVEDRETATYEQYF.

Ten or more counts support this clonotype. The chain joins TRBV7-6 to TRBJ2-7; 10 bases map to TRBD1. The ends lost 4 bases at V and 4 bases at J; junction bases unmatched: 19. The CDR3 sequence is 19 residues long. Germline V gene lookup returns CDR1 SGHVS and CDR2 FNYEAQ. The CDR3 sequence is CASSSLPSGAGTGVYEQYF. CDR3 coding DNA: TGTGCCAGCAGCTCACTCCCGTCGGGCGCCGGGACAGGGGTTTACGAGCAGTACTTC. Variable domain in full (rest from reference TRBV7-6 and TRBJ2-7): GAGVSQSPRYKVTKRGQDVALRCDPISGHVSLYWYRQALGQGPEFLTYFNYEAQQDKSGLPNDRFSAERPEGSISTLTIQRTEQRDSAMYRCASSSLPSGAGTGVYEQYFGPGTRLTVT.

The chain couples TRBV7-8 to TRBJ1-2; D might be TRBD1 (5 bases). The V end was cut by 1 base, the J end by 4 bases, with 7 bases between. This CDR3 has 13 residues. CDR1 and CDR2 from the germline V gene are SGHVS and FQNEAQ. CDR3 in DNA: TGTGCCAGCAGCTTAGACAGGACCTATGGCTACACCTTC. Translated: CASSLDRTYGYTF. Combining the CDR3 with reference TRBV7-8 and TRBJ1-2 gives the whole variable domain GAGVSQSPRYKVAKRGQDVALRCDPISGHVSLFWYQQALGQGPEFLTYFQNEAQLDKSGLPSDRFFAERPEGSVSTLKIQRTQQEDSAVYLCASSLDRTYGYTFGSGTRLTVV.

This clonotype was counted at least ten times. The rearrangement uses TRBV12-3 or TRBV12-4 and TRBJ2-5; D gene unclear. V lost 7 bases and J 7 bases, leaving 13 bases between the germline ends. The CDR3 is 12 amino acids. DNA for the CDR3: TGTGCCAGCACCCCCCCTGATGGGACCCAGTACTTC. Its translation: CASTPPDGTQYF.

This clonotype appeared many times. The CDR3 DNA is TGTGCCAGCAGTGACCAGCATTCTATCCACGAGCAGTACTTC. This encodes CASSDQHSIHEQYF. This chain connects TRBV6-1 to TRBJ2-7, with no clear D. CDR3 length: 14 amino acids. Trimming left V 3 bases short and J 5 bases short, with 14 bases between. Germline V gene lookup returns CDR1 MNHNS and CDR2 SASEGT.